Each of the 4 T cell receptor beta chains below was sequenced from the same sample in a study of CD8 T cells in Susac syndrome (dated by TCRdb to the late 2010s). The library came from the immunoSEQ multiplex PCR assay. RNA was extracted using the RNeasy kit, and roughly 0.5 to 1 ug of the RNA was reverse transcribed with random hexamers. TCRdb redid the processing of the public reads, applying fastp at Q25 and MiXCR, and retained in-frame beta chains. Here each entry gathers all rows of one CDR3 protein and keeps the most common genes and DNA. The sample table lists around 80,000 distinct CDR3 sequences, approximately 96% of them with a count of one. The ten largest clones take up approximately 0.42% of the sample. Sequencing was done on a sample of CD8+ T cells from PBMCs. The receptors derive from a human donor with Susac syndrome.

The chain is built from TRBV20-1 and TRBJ1-5; 12 nucleotides align to TRBD1. Trimming took 3 bases from V and 6 from J; bases not matched to a gene: 6. This CDR3 has 15 amino acids. The germline CDR1 and CDR2 sequences are DFQATT and SNEGSKA (reference sequence). The CDR3 nucleotides are TGCAGTGCTAGGCGGGACAGGGGGCCGATTCAGCCCCAGCATTTT. It is translated as CSARRDRGPIQPQHF.

This clonotype has just one count. The CDR3 DNA sequence: TGTGCCAGCAGCTTAGTAGTTGGGGCGAGGCATGAGCAGTTCTTC. Its translation: CASSLVVGARHEQFF. The chain links TRBV7-6 to TRBJ2-1, with D possibly TRBD1 on 5 matching bases. The V gene's germline CDR1 is SGHVS and CDR2 FNYEAQ. This CDR3 region has 15 residues. V lost 1 base to trimming and J lost 8 bases, with 15 bases between them.

The chain couples TRBV4-3 to TRBJ2-3; D is ambiguous. The V gene's germline CDR1 is LGHNA and CDR2 YSLEER. This CDR3 is built from 15 residues. V lost 3 bases and J 2 bases, leaving 12 bases between the germline ends. The CDR3 DNA reads as TGCGCCAGCAGCCAGGTCAGGCAATTCACAGATACGCAGTATTTT. This encodes CASSQVRQFTDTQYF.

This clonotype has a single count. CDR3 sequence reads: CASSQDLRKTGELFF. CDR3 sequence (DNA): TGTGCCAGCAGCCAAGATCTGCGGAAAACCGGGGAGCTGTTTTTT. This sequence joins TRBV3-1 and TRBJ2-2; D not resolved. CDR3 size: 15 residues. V lost 0 bases and J 5 bases, leaving 10 bases between the germline ends. Germline CDR1 reads LGHDT; CDR2 reads YNNKEL (reference sequence). The whole variable domain, filled in from reference TRBV3-1 and TRBJ2-2, reads DTAVSQTPKYLVTQMGNDKSIKCEQNLGHDTMYWYKQDSKKFLKIMFSYNNKELIINETVPNRFSPKSPDKAHLNLHINSLELGDSAVYFCASSQDLRKTGELFFGEGSRLTVL.